This T cell receptor (beta chain) was profiled in a study of Graves' ophthalmopathy and Graves' hyperthyroidism. This clonotype was seen repeatedly, ten times or more. In donors with ophthalmopathy, activity was moderate-to-severe, with CAS ≥3, NOSPECS ≥4 and duration under 3 months. Beta-chain TCR CDR3 regions were amplified from RNA transcripts. Following a first-round RT-PCR that used HTBI primers, a second-round multiplex PCR was carried out. TCRdb reprocessed the multiplex PCR reads with MiXCR, giving one entry per CDR3 protein. This sample yields a few hundred thousand distinct CDR3 sequences, of which about a fifth are seen a single time; approximately 40% belongs to the top ten. Germline V gene data show CDR1 as GTSNPN and CDR2 as SVGIG (reference sequence). The CDR3 runs 14 residues. Trimming at V came to 4 bases and at J to 4 bases, leaving 6 bases not matched to a gene.

The TCR was taken from a woman in her 50s with Graves' ophthalmopathy. The source material was peripheral blood. This chain links TRBV30 with TRBJ1-1; TRBD1 matches at 10 bases. CDR3 region: CAWMFRDRGTEAFF. The DNA for the CDR3 is TGTGCCTGGATGTTCAGGGACAGGGGCACTGAAGCTTTCTTT.